This T cell receptor beta chain was sequenced during a study of OX40 agonist ivuxolimab in advanced cancers. As for the study in general: Among those enrolled, mean age was about 58 years (range about 23 to 85) and approximately 80% were male.

The CDR3 extends over 15 amino acids. The germline V and J ends were trimmed by 1 base and 2 bases, with 11 bases remaining between them. CDR1 and CDR2 from the germline V gene are SGDLS and YYNGEE. Sequenced by immunoSEQ multiplex PCR; TCRdb stores in-frame clones only, minus some. The sample includes about 50,000 clones, roughly 82% of them seen just once. This TCR was sampled from an adult with an advanced solid tumor such as melanoma, head and neck, liver or kidney cancer. The V and J genes are TRBV9 and TRBJ2-3; D gene unclear. Sequenced material: CD4+ or CD8+ T cells sorted from blood, taken in a trial of the OX40 agonist ivuxolimab. The CDR3 reads CASSVTTGPTDTQYF. The CDR3 coding sequence is TGTGCCAGCAGCGTAACAACCGGGCCCACAGATACGCAGTATTTT. Complete variable domain (other parts from reference TRBV9 and TRBJ2-3): DSGVTQTPKHLITATGQRVTLRCSPRSGDLSVYWYQQSLDQGLQFLIQYYNGEERAKGNILERFSAQQFPDLHSELNLSSLELGDSALYFCASSVTTGPTDTQYFGPGTRLTVL.